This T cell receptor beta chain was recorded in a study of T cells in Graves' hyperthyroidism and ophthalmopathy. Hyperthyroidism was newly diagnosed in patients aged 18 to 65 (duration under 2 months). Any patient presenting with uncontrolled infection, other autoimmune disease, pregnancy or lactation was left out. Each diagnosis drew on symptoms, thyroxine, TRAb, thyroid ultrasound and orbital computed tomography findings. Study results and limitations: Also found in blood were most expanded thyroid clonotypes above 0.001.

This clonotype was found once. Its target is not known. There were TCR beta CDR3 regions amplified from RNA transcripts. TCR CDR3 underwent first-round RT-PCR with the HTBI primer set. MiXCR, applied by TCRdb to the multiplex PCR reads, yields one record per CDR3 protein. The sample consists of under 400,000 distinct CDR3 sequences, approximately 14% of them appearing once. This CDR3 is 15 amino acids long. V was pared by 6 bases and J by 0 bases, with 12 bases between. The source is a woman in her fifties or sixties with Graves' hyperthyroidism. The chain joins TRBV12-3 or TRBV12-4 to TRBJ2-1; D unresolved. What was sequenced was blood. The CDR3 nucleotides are TGTGCCAGCAGCGTAGACTTGCCCTCCTACAATGAGCAGTTCTTC. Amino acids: CASSVDLPSYNEQFF.